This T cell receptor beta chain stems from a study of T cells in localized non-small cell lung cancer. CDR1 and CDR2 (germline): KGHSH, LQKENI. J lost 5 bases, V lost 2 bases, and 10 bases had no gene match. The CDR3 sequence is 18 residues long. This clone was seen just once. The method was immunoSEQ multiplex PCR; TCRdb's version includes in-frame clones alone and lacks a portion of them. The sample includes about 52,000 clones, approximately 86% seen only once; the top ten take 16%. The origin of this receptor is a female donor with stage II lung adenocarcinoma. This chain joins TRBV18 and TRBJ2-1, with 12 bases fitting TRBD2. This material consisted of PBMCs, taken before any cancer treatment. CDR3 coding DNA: TGTGCCAGCTCACCAGGGACTAGCGGGCCCGGCTTCCACAATGAGCAGTTCTTC. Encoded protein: CASSPGTSGPGFHNEQFF.